These 29 T cell receptor beta chains were all obtained from the same sample, sequenced in a study of low-dose radiotherapy and immunotherapy resistance in tumors. TRAV- and TRBV-specific primers, spanning alpha and beta chains, primed first-strand cDNA. PCR amplification of the TCRs was performed with Phusion for 15 to 25 PCR cycles, and it relied on a constant-region primer together with a V-primer adapter. TCRdb reanalysed the reads using MiXCR and keeps one entry per CDR3 protein. The repertoire consists of about 84,000 distinct CDR3 sequences, with about 17% occurring once and the leading ten covering over 1.2%. Time point denoted: after trial treatment. The treatment: LDRT plus nivolumab, ipilimumab, low-dose cyclophosphamide and aspirin (RACIN trial). The sample was PBMCs, taken after low-dose radiotherapy plus immunotherapy. These receptors all come from a male donor with prostate cancer.

Turning to this clonotype: A read error is the likely source, as a far larger clone sits one nucleotide away. The chain recombines TRBV6-1 with TRBJ2-1; D is unresolved. The CDR3 spans 12 residues. Germline CDR1 and CDR2: MNHNS and SASEGT. In nucleotides, the CDR3 is TGTGTCATCAGTGAGTTTTGGGATGAGCAGTTCTTC. Its translation is CVISEFWDEQFF.

This clonotype showed up many times. The rearrangement uses TRBV27 and TRBJ1-5; a weak D match, TRBD1 (6 bases). V lost 4 bases, J lost 5 bases, and 9 bases lay in between. This CDR3 has 13 residues. CDR1 and CDR2 from the germline V gene are MNHEY and SMNVEV (reference sequence). CDR3 coding DNA: TGTGCCAGCAGTTACAGGGCCCATCAGCCCCAGCATTTT. It translates to CASSYRAHQPQHF.

This clonotype was recorded many times. The chain links TRBV30 to TRBJ2-1; D not certain. Germline V lookup: CDR1 GTSNPN, CDR2 SVGIG (reference sequence). The V end was cut by 0 bases, the J end by 5 bases, with 8 bases between. The CDR3 is 13 residues long. CDR3 DNA: TGTGCCTGGAGTGTACAGTTAAACAATGAGCAGTTCTTC. This gives the protein CAWSVQLNNEQFF.

As to this clonotype: A far more abundant clone sits one base away, making this likely a read error. The CDR3 loop is CASSRGSNEQFF. CDR3 bases: TGTGCCAGCAGCCGAGGGTCCAATGAGCAGTTCTTC. This sequence joins TRBV12-3 or TRBV12-4 and TRBJ2-1; possible D gene TRBD2, 5 bases. Trimming cost V 6 bases and J 6 bases, with 9 bases left between them. This CDR3 has 12 residues.

This clonotype occurred many times. The genes are TRBV19 and TRBJ2-7, with 9 bases that match TRBD1. Germline V gene data show CDR1 as LNHDA and CDR2 as SQIVND (reference sequence). The CDR3 is 16 residues long. V shed 6 bases and J 2 bases; nucleotides not matched to a gene: 11. The CDR3 region has the DNA TGTGCCAGTAGACCATCAGGTGGGGACAGGGCCTACGAGCAGTACTTC. It encodes CASRPSGGDRAYEQYF.

In this sample, this clonotype turned up once. The rearrangement links TRBV27 to TRBJ2-5; D is undetermined. Germline V CDR1 and CDR2: MNHEY, SMNVEV (reference sequence). Trimming left V 7 bases short and J 1 base short, with 10 bases between. There are 13 residues in the CDR3. The CDR3 nucleotides are TGTGCCAGCAAATCCCCTCTCCAAGAGACCCAGTACTTC. Translating gives CASKSPLQETQYF.

In its sample, this clonotype was seen many times. This rearrangement joins TRBV28 to TRBJ2-2, with D unclear. V lost 4 bases and J lost 7, with 7 bases in between. Germline CDR1 and CDR2: MDHEN and SYDVKM. This CDR3 spans 12 amino acids. CDR3 bases: TGTGCCAGCAGTTCCGACCTCGGGGAGCTGTTTTTT. Amino acid sequence: CASSSDLGELFF.

This clonotype has a count of ten or more. The chain is built from TRBV9 and TRBJ2-7; 7 bases are shared with TRBD1. Germline loops: CDR1 SGDLS, CDR2 YYNGEE. V shed 4 bases, J shed 2 bases, and the junction held 12 bases outside the gene matches. The CDR3 loop spans 16 amino acids. CDR3 in amino acids: CASSPAGQGVTYEQYF. In nucleotides, the CDR3 is TGTGCCAGCAGCCCCGCGGGCCAGGGGGTTACCTACGAGCAGTACTTC.

There are many counts of this clonotype. The V gene is TRBV28, the J gene TRBJ2-2; D is ambiguous. CDR1 and CDR2 (germline): MDHEN, SYDVKM. V shed 3 bases and J shed 5 bases, with 13 bases lying between them. The CDR3 contains 15 residues. CDR3 DNA: TGTGCCAGCAGTTTCCGAGCGTTTGCGACCGGGGAGCTGTTTTTT. Protein: CASSFRAFATGELFF.

This clonotype was picked up many times. The chain uses TRBV28 and TRBJ1-1; no clear D. Deletions cut 3 bases from V and 14 bases from J, with 19 bases between. The CDR3 has 13 residues. Germline V gene data show CDR1 as MDHEN and CDR2 as SYDVKM. The CDR3 DNA reads as TGTGCCAGCAGTTTCCATACGAGGTCCGAGGAGTTCTTT. Encoded protein: CASSFHTRSEEFF.

Points on this clonotype: It is unclear where the CDR3 begins or ends on the DNA, so no DNA is shown, and the CDR3 is as TCRdb lists it. V is TRBV5-5 and J is TRBJ2-1; TRBD1 is the table's D call, not checked against the DNA. The CDR3 length is 23 residues, termini included. Germline V gene sequence: CDR1 SGHKS, CDR2 YYEKEE (reference sequence). The CDR3 reads CASTNQTSMYLCASWGQSYEQFF.

This clonotype was recorded many times. This sequence joins TRBV27 and TRBJ2-1; 8 nucleotides line up with TRBD1. Germline V gene data show CDR1 as MNHEY and CDR2 as SMNVEV (reference sequence). The CDR3 sequence is 14 residues long. J lost 9 bases, V lost 3 bases, and 7 bases had no gene match. Written as DNA, the CDR3 is TGTGCCAGCAGTTTCCGGGACAGGACAGGTGAGCAGTTCTTC. Its protein is CASSFRDRTGEQFF.

This clonotype was seen repeatedly, ten times or more. The V gene is TRBV19, the J gene TRBJ2-2; tentatively, D is TRBD1 (6 bases). The CDR3 is 13 amino acids. CDR1 is LNHDA, CDR2 SQIVND, per germline (reference sequence). The V end was cut by 2 bases, the J end by 5 bases, with 6 bases between. CDR3 nucleotides: TGTGCCAGTAGTATACAGGGGACCGGGGAGCTGTTTTTT. Its translation is CASSIQGTGELFF.

The V gene is TRBV6-2 or TRBV6-3, the J gene TRBJ2-1; 8 nucleotides agree with TRBD2. This CDR3 is 15 amino acids long. Germline loops: CDR1 MNHEY, CDR2 SVGEGT. Trimming at V came to 5 bases and at J to 7 bases, leaving 10 bases not matched to a gene. CDR3 amino acids: CASSENGRARNEQFF. CDR3 bases: TGTGCCAGCAGTGAAAACGGGAGGGCCAGGAATGAGCAGTTCTTC.

There are many counts of this clonotype. The rearrangement uses TRBV7-3 and TRBJ1-1; D is ambiguous. Germline-derived CDR1 and CDR2 are SGHTA and FQGTGA. V gave up 0 bases and J gave up 0 bases, with 17 bases separating them. This CDR3 contains 18 residues. Here the CDR3 DNA reads TGTGCCAGCAGCTTAACGTTAATTTCCCGGGGATTGAACACTGAAGCTTTCTTT. This sequence encodes CASSLTLISRGLNTEAFF. The whole variable domain, filled in from reference TRBV7-3 and TRBJ1-1, reads GAGVSQTPSNKVTEKGKYVELRCDPISGHTALYWYRQSLGQGPEFLIYFQGTGAADDSGLPNDRFFAVRPEGSVSTLKIQRTERGDSAVYLCASSLTLISRGLNTEAFFGQGTRLTVV.

This clonotype appeared many times. CDR3 in amino acids: CASSESMTSTDTQYF. The CDR3 coding sequence is TGTGCCAGCAGTGAATCAATGACTAGCACAGATACGCAGTATTTT. The chain couples TRBV25-1 to TRBJ2-3; D ambiguous. The CDR3 consists of 15 residues. Per germline, CDR1 MGHDK and CDR2 SYGVNS. Trimming left V 1 base short and J 0 bases short, with 8 bases between.

There are many counts of this clonotype. The rearrangement uses TRBV7-2 and TRBJ2-1; 8 bases agree with TRBD2. This CDR3 has 15 residues. In germline, CDR1 is SGHTA, CDR2 FQGNSA. V lost 0 bases and J lost 2; bases outside the gene matches: 0. The CDR3 spells CASSLAGLAYNEQFF. CDR3 in DNA: TGTGCCAGCAGCTTAGCGGGACTAGCCTACAATGAGCAGTTCTTC.

This clonotype was recorded many times. The V and J genes are TRBV20-1 and TRBJ1-5, with D unresolved. Per the germline V gene, CDR1 is DFQATT and CDR2 is SNEGSKA (reference sequence). CDR3 length: 13 amino acids. The V and J ends lost 6 bases and 3 bases respectively, with 12 bases between them. This CDR3 is CSAPAATNQPQHF. In DNA form, the CDR3 reads TGCAGTGCCCCGGCAGCGACCAATCAGCCCCAGCATTTT.

The sample holds many counts of this clonotype. V usage is TRBV7-9 and J usage is TRBJ2-5; 7 nucleotides agree with TRBD1. This CDR3 contains 14 residues. The junction had 6 bases not matched to a gene; V was cut back by 1 base and J by 7 bases. Germline V gene sequence: CDR1 SEHNR, CDR2 FQNEAQ (reference sequence). This CDR3 is CASSLVGTEGTQYF. As DNA, the CDR3 is TGTGCCAGCAGCTTAGTTGGGACAGAGGGGACCCAGTACTTC.

Comment on this clonotype: This likely came from a read error, as a far larger clone is one base away. This chain connects TRBV6-6 to TRBJ1-4; 8 nucleotides line up with TRBD1. J was trimmed by 2 bases and V by 5 bases; bases with no gene match: 4. This CDR3 has 15 amino acids. The V gene's germline CDR1 is MNHNY and CDR2 SVGAGI (reference sequence). The DNA for the CDR3 is TGTGCCAGCAGTCGGGACAGGAAGACTAATGAAAAACTGTTTTTT. This sequence encodes CASSRDRKTNEKLFF.

This clonotype has more than one count but fewer than ten. The rearrangement uses TRBV7-2 and TRBJ2-2; either TRBD1 or TRBD2 may supply D (5 bases each). V gave up 2 bases and J gave up 4 bases, with 14 bases separating them. The germline CDR1 and CDR2 sequences are SGHTA and FQGNSA. This CDR3 region has 16 residues. For the CDR3, the DNA is TGTGCCAGCAGCTTAAGAACCCGAGGGGCCACCGGGGAGCTGTTTTTT. Translating it yields CASSLRTRGATGELFF.

This clonotype counts as medium-sized. The chain employs TRBV2 and TRBJ2-1, with D perhaps being TRBD1 or TRBD2 (5 bases each). CDR1 is SNHLY, CDR2 FYNNEI, per germline. The CDR3 contains 13 residues. V was shortened by 6 bases and J by 7 bases, with 13 bases between the two germline ends. The CDR3 region has the DNA TGTGCCAGCAGCTCCGGGACGGGGAATGAGCAGTTCTTC. It encodes CASSSGTGNEQFF.

This clonotype showed up many times. The rearrangement links TRBV5-5 to TRBJ2-1; the match to TRBD2 covers 11 bases. This CDR3 has 15 amino acids. Trimming at V came to 5 bases and at J to 6 bases, leaving 7 bases not matched to a gene. CDR1 and CDR2 (germline): SGHKS, YYEKEE (reference sequence). CDR3 in DNA: TGTGCCAGCAGTCCGGTAGCGGGAGGGACCAATGAGCAGTTCTTC. Its protein is CASSPVAGGTNEQFF.

This clonotype was picked up a small number of times. The chain joins TRBV18 to TRBJ1-2; no clear D gene. V lost 4 bases and J lost 4, with 10 bases in between. CDR1 and CDR2 from the germline V gene are KGHSH and LQKENI. This CDR3 has 13 amino acids. The CDR3 reads CASSLDVSYGYTF. The CDR3 coding sequence is TGTGCCAGCTCACTGGACGTCTCCTATGGCTACACCTTC.

By frequency in the sample, this clonotype is medium-sized (0.01 to 0.1%). This sequence joins TRBV28 and TRBJ1-1; D gene ambiguous. The CDR3 is 11 amino acids. With 10 bases removed from V and 3 bases from J, the gap between germline ends came to 9 bases. Germline values: CDR1 MDHEN, CDR2 SYDVKM. The DNA for the CDR3 is TGTGCCACCTTCTCCCACACTGAAGCTTTCTTT. Protein product: CATFSHTEAFF.

This clonotype was detected ten times or more. The chain is built from TRBV6-5 and TRBJ2-7, with a tentative D call TRBD1 (5 bases). Per the germline V gene, CDR1 is MNHEY and CDR2 is SVGAGI. Trimming left V 6 bases short and J 3 bases short, with 12 bases between. The CDR3 covers 13 residues. CDR3 sequence (DNA): TGTGCCAGCAGCCGCCGACAGAACTACGAGCAGTACTTC. Amino acids: CASSRRQNYEQYF.

This clonotype came up many times. The rearrangement joins TRBV20-1 to TRBJ2-3, with 13 bases lining up with TRBD2. Losses at the gene ends were 1 base for V and 2 bases for J; bases not matched to a gene: 6. Looked up from germline, CDR1 is DFQATT and CDR2 is SNEGSKA (reference sequence). The CDR3 is made up of 17 amino acids. The CDR3 spells CSARGELAGGSTDTQYF. The DNA of the CDR3 is TGCAGTGCTAGAGGAGAACTAGCGGGAGGGTCCACAGATACGCAGTATTTT.

This clonotype showed up many times. The chain is built from TRBV28 and TRBJ2-1; either TRBD1 or TRBD2 may supply D (6 bases each). Germline assignment: CDR1 MDHEN and CDR2 SYDVKM. V was pared by 2 bases and J by 0 bases, with 23 bases between. This CDR3 region has 20 residues. CDR3: CASSLRGGQNWRSSYNEQFF. The CDR3 DNA is TGTGCCAGCAGTTTACGAGGGGGGCAGAATTGGAGAAGCTCCTACAATGAGCAGTTCTTC. The whole variable domain, remainder taken from reference TRBV28 and TRBJ2-1, is DVKVTQSSRYLVKRTGEKVFLECVQDMDHENMFWYRQDPGLGLRLIYFSYDVKMKEKGDIPEGYSVSREKKERFSLILESASTNQTSMYLCASSLRGGQNWRSSYNEQFFGPGTRLTVL.

This clonotype was seen many times. This chain uses TRBV5-1 with TRBJ2-3; TRBD2 matches at 11 bases. Losses at the gene ends were 0 bases for V and 4 bases for J; bases not matched to a gene: 7. There are 17 residues in the CDR3. CDR1 is SGHRS and CDR2 is YFSETQ in the germline V gene. This CDR3 is CASSLGLTSGSADTQYF. The CDR3 region has the DNA TGCGCCAGCAGCTTGGGTTTAACTAGCGGGAGTGCAGATACGCAGTATTTT.